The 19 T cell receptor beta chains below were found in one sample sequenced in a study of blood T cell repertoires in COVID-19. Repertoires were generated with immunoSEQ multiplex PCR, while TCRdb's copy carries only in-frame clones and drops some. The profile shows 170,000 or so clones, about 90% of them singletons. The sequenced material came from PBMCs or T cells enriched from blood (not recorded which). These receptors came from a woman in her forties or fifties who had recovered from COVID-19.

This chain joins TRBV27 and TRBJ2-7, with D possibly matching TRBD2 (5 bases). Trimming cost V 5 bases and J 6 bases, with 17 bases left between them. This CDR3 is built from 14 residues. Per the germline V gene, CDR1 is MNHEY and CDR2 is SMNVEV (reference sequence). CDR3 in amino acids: CASSNSGPRGEQYF. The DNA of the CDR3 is TGTGCCAGCAGTAACTCGGGCCCACGGGGCGAGCAGTACTTC.

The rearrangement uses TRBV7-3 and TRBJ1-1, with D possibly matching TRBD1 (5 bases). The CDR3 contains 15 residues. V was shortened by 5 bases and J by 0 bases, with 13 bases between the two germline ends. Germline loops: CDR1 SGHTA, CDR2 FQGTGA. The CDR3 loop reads CASSAGGTMNTEAFF. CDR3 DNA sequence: TGTGCCAGCAGCGCCGGTGGGACTATGAACACTGAAGCTTTCTTT.

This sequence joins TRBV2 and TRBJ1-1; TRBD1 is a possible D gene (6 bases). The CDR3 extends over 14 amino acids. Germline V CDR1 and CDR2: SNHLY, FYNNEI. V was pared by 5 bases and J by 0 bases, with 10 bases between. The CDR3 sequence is CASSIQGVNTEAFF. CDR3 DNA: TGTGCCAGCAGTATACAGGGAGTGAACACTGAAGCTTTCTTT.

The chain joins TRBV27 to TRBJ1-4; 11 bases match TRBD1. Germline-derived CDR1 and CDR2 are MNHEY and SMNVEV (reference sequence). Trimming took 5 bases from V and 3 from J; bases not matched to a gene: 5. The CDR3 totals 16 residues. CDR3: CASSPGQGASNEKLFF. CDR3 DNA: TGTGCCAGCAGTCCAGGACAGGGGGCCTCTAATGAAAAACTGTTTTTT.

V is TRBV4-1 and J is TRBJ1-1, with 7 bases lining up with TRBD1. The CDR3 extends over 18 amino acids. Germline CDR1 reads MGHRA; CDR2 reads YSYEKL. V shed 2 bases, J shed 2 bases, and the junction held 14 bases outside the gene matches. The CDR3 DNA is TGCGCCAGCAGCCAATCCCCATACACACGACAGGGAAACACTGAAGCTTTCTTT. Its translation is CASSQSPYTRQGNTEAFF.

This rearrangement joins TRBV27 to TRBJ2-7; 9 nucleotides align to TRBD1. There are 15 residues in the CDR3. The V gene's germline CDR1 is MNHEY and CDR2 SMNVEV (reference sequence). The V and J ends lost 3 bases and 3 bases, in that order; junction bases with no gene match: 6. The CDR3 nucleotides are TGTGCCAGCAGTTTTGGGGGGACAGGGTACTACGAGCAGTACTTC. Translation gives CASSFGGTGYYEQYF.

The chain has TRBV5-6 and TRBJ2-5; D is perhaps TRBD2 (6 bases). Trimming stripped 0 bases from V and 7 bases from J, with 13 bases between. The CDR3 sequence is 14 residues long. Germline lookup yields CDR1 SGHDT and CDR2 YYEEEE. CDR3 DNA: TGTGCCAGCAGCTTGGCTAGCGCGGCGCGGACCCAGTACTTC. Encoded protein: CASSLASAARTQYF.

CDR3 residues: CASSRGTSGRSTPYNEQFF. CDR3 in DNA: TGTGCCAGCAGCAGAGGGACTAGCGGGAGGAGTACCCCTTACAATGAGCAGTTCTTC. The chain joins TRBV9 to TRBJ2-1, with 15 positions matching TRBD2. Germline V CDR1 and CDR2: SGDLS, YYNGEE. The length of the CDR3 is 19 residues. V shed 4 bases, J shed 4 bases, and the junction held 12 bases outside the gene matches.

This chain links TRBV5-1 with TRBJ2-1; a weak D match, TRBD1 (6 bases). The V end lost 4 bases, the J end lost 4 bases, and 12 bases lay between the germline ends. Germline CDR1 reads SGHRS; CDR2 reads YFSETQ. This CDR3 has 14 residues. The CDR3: CASSRGQQYNEQFF. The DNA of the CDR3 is TGCGCCAGCAGCAGGGGACAACAATACAATGAGCAGTTCTTC.

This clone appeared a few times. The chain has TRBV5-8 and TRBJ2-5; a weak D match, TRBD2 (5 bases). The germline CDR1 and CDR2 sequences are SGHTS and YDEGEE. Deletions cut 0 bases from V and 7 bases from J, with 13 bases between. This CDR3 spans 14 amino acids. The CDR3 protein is CASSLGQPGGTQYF. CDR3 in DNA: TGTGCCAGCAGCTTGGGGCAGCCTGGAGGGACCCAGTACTTC. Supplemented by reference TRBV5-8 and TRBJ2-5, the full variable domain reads EAGVTQSPTHLIKTRGQQATLRCSPISGHTSVYWYQQALGLGLQFLLWYDEGEERNRGNFPPRFSGRQFPNYSSELNVNALELEDSALYLCASSLGQPGGTQYFGPGTRLLVL.

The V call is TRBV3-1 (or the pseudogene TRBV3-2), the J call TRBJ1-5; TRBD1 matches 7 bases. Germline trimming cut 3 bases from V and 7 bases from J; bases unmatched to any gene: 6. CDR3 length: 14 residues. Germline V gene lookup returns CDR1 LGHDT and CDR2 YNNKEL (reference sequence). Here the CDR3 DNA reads TGTGCCAGCAGCCAGGACAGGAACAAGCAGCCCCAGCATTTT. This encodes CASSQDRNKQPQHF.

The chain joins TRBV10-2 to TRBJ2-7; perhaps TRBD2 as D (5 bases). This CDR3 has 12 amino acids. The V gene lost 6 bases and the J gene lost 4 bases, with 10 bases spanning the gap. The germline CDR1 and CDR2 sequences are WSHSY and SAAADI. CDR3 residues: CASRIEGYEQYF. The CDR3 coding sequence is TGCGCCAGCAGAATCGAGGGTTACGAGCAGTACTTC.

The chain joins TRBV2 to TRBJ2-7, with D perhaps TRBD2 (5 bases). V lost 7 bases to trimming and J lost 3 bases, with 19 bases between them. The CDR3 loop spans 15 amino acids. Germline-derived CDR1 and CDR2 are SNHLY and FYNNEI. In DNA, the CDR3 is TGTGCCAGCAAGGTCGAACTAGGCCGCGACTACGAGCAGTACTTC. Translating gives CASKVELGRDYEQYF.

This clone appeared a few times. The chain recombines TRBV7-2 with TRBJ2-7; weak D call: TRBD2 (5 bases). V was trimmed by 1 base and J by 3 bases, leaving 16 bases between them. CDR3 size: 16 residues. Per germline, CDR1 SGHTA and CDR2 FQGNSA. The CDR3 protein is CASSLDGGSSSYEQYF. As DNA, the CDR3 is TGTGCCAGCAGCTTAGATGGAGGTAGCTCAAGCTACGAGCAGTACTTC.

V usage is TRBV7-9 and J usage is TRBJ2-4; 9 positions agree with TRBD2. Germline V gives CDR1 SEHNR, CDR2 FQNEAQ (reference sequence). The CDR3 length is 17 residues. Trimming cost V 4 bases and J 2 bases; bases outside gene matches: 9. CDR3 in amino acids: CASSSSGLAGPKNIQYF. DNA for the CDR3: TGTGCCAGCAGCTCAAGCGGGCTAGCGGGACCCAAAAACATTCAGTACTTC.

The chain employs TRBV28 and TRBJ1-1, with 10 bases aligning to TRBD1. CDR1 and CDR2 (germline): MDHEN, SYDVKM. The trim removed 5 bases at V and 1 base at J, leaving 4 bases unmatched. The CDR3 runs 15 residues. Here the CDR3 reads CASSPGDRGNTEAFF. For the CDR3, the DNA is TGTGCCAGCAGTCCTGGGGACAGGGGGAACACTGAAGCTTTCTTT.

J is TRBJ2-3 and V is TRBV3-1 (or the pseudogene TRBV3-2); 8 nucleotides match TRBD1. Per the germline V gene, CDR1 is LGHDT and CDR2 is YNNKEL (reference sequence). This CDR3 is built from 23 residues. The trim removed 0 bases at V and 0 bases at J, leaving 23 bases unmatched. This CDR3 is CASSQEAGGDDGLESTSTDTQYF. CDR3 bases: TGTGCCAGCAGCCAAGAAGCAGGGGGCGATGATGGTTTGGAGTCCACTAGCACAGATACGCAGTATTTT.

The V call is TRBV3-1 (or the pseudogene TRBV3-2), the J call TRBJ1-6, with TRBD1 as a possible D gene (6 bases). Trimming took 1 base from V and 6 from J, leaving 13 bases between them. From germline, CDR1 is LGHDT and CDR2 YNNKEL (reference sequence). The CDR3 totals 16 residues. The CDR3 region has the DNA TGTGCCAGCAGCCAAGGGGGGCGCCTCCTTAATTCACCCCTCCACTTT. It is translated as CASSQGGRLLNSPLHF.

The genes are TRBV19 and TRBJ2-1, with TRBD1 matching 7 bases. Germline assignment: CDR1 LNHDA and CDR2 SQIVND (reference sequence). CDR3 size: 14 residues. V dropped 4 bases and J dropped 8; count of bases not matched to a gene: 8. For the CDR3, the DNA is TGTGCCAGTAGTACCCCGGGACAGAGCGATGAGCAGTTCTTC. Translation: CASSTPGQSDEQFF. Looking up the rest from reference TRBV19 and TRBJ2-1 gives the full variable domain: DGGITQSPKYLFRKEGQNVTLSCEQNLNHDAMYWYRQDPGQGLRLIYYSQIVNDFQKGDIAEGYSVSREKKESFPLTVTSAQKNPTAFYLCASSTPGQSDEQFFGPGTRLTVL.